This entry concerns a single TCR beta chain. This entry is derived from a study of T cell responses to AZD1222 COVID-19 vaccine. The assay was immunoSEQ multiplex PCR, and TCRdb's table has in-frame clones only and misses some. The profile covers about 130,000 clones, with over 70% appearing a single time and around 6.1% taken by the ten largest. Germline CDR1 is MNHEY and CDR2 is SVGAGI. With 6 bases removed from V and 3 bases from J, the gap between germline ends came to 15 bases. The CDR3 totals 15 residues. This sequence joins TRBV6-5 and TRBJ1-5; no clear D gene. The specimen comprised peripheral blood, sampled on day 0 of AZD1222 vaccination. The clonotype was recovered from an adult in good health. CDR3 in DNA: TGTGCCAGCAGGGCACTAGGGAGAGACAATCAGCCCCAGCATTTT. It yields the protein CASRALGRDNQPQHF.